Listed below are T cell receptor beta chains from one sample, sequenced in a study of molecular identifiers for immune sequencing clone quantification. One entry per CDR3 protein, called by TCRdb with MiXCR from the PCR reads. The sample contains about half a million distinct CDR3 sequences, about 26% of which appear only once. The sequencing input was naive CD8+ T cells from blood, with Jurkat cell RNA spiked in. The receptors shown here come from a human donor in good health. Some libraries in this study had Jurkat cell RNA spiked in. CDR3s include the opening cysteine and the closing phenylalanine or tryptophan. Fields, in order: V gene, D gene, clone size, J gene, CDR3 DNA, CDR3 protein. The D gene is left open where the match is weak. Not all rows give a size; the values are once, few, many and, for expanded clones, a class.

TRBV14	.	many	TRBJ2-6	TGTGCCAGCAGCCAAGTAGGGGGGATCCTTGGGGCCAACGTCCTGACTTTC	CASSQVGGILGANVLTF
TRBV4-1	.	few	TRBJ1-1	TGCGCCAGCAGCCAAGACAGGTGGGAATTGAACACTGAAGCTTTCTTT	CASSQDRWELNTEAFF
TRBV5-1	TRBD1	many	TRBJ2-3	TGCGCCAGCAGCCTGGGACAGGGACAAGATACGCAGTATTTT	CASSLGQGQDTQYF
TRBV7-9	TRBD1	.	TRBJ1-1	TGTGCCAGCACTCCACAGGGGGGAAGGCACACTGAAGCTTTCTTT	CASTPQGGRHTEAFF
TRBV4-1	.	few	TRBJ1-5	TGCGCCAGCAGCCAGGGTCCCGGGAGTCAGCCCCAGCATTTT	CASSQGPGSQPQHF
TRBV5-6	.	many	TRBJ2-7	TGTGCCAGCAGCTTGGGGGGGTACTTGGCCGGCGACGAGCAGTACTTC	CASSLGGYLAGDEQYF
TRBV13	TRBD1	.	TRBJ1-2	TGTGCCAGCAGCTTAGAGGGGACAGGTTCTGAGGGCTACACCTTC	CASSLEGTGSEGYTF
TRBV3-1	.	.	TRBJ1-2	TGTGCCAGCAGCCCAGAGGGGCAGTTAGCTAACTATGGCTACACCTTC	CASSPEGQLANYGYTF
TRBV13	.	.	TRBJ1-2	TGTGCCAGCAGCTTAGGGGCAGCCGAAGCGACTAACTATGGCTACACCTTC	CASSLGAAEATNYGYTF
TRBV4-1	.	many	TRBJ2-7	TGCGCCAGCAGCCAAGGTTCGGAATACGAGCAGTACTTC	CASSQGSEYEQYF
TRBV14	.	few	TRBJ2-7	TGTGCCAGCAGCCAAGTGGCAGGGGTGTCCTACGAGCAGTACTTC	CASSQVAGVSYEQYF
TRBV7-2	.	.	TRBJ2-3	TGTGGCAGCAGCTTAGGCGCCGGGCCTAGCACAGATACGCAGTATTTT	CGSSLGAGPSTDTQYF
TRBV7-9	TRBD2	many	TRBJ2-2	TGTGCCAGCAGTACAACCTCGCTTAGCGGGAAAAGCCCGAACACCGGGGAGCTGTTTTTT	CASSTTSLSGKSPNTGELFF
TRBV10-1	.	.	TRBJ1-1	TGCGCCAGCAGAGGAAACAGGAACACTGAAGCTTTCTTT	CASRGNRNTEAFF
TRBV27	TRBD1	few	TRBJ2-7	TGTGCCAGCAGCCACGACAGGGTATACGAGCAGTACTTC	CASSHDRVYEQYF
TRBV19	TRBD1	.	TRBJ2-3	TGTGCCACCAGACAGGGTGTGACAGATACGCAGTATTTT	CATRQGVTDTQYF
TRBV12-3/TRBV12-4	TRBD1	.	TRBJ1-4	TGTGCCAGTTTAGGGGGCGCTCGTGAAAAACTGTTTTTT	CASLGGAREKLFF
TRBV7-9	TRBD2	.	TRBJ2-1	TGTGCCAGCAGCTCCGGGACTAGTAATCTGGGAAAGGTTGGTGAGCAGTTCTTC	CASSSGTSNLGKVGEQFF
TRBV5-1	TRBD2	many	TRBJ2-7	TGCGCCAGCAGCCTTGGCCCGGGAGGGTACGAGCAGTACTTC	CASSLGPGGYEQYF
TRBV11-2	.	.	TRBJ2-3	TGTGCCAGCAGCTTGGTGACTGGGAGCGCAGATACGCAGTATTTT	CASSLVTGSADTQYF
TRBV3-1	.	.	TRBJ2-1	TGTGCCAGCACCCACGGTGCGGAGGGGGGGATTGGGAATGAGCAGTTCTTC	CASTHGAEGGIGNEQFF
TRBV5-6	.	many	TRBJ2-3	TGTGCCAGCAGCTGGGACAGCACAGATACGCAGTATTTT	CASSWDSTDTQYF
TRBV7-2	.	.	TRBJ2-7	TGTGCCAGCAGCTTAGGGGGAGGGGGCTACGAGCAGTACTTC	CASSLGGGGYEQYF
TRBV18	.	.	TRBJ1-1	TGTGCCAGCTCACCCCGGACAGACTACACTGATGCTTTCTTT	CASSPRTDYTDAFF
TRBV7-9	.	many	TRBJ2-1	TGTGCCAGCAGCCCGGAAAGCGGCTACAATGAGCAGTTCTTC	CASSPESGYNEQFF
TRBV20-1	TRBD2	few	TRBJ2-2	TGCAGTGCTAGAGATCTCACTAGCGGGAGCCCCGGGGAGCTGTTTTTT	CSARDLTSGSPGELFF
TRBV19	.	.	TRBJ2-2	TGTGCCAGTAGTATTTTAACTCAGATCACCGGGGAGCTGGTTTTT	CASSILTQITGELVF
TRBV4-3	.	.	TRBJ2-1	TGCGCCGGCAGCCCGACGGGGTATGAGCAGTTCTTC	CAGSPTGYEQFF
TRBV20-1	.	many	TRBJ2-7	TGCAGTGTCCCCGGGGTAGGGGGTTGGGACGAGCAGTACTTC	CSVPGVGGWDEQYF
TRBV21-1	.	few	TRBJ1-1	TGTGAAAGCACTGGAGCTTTCTTT	CESTGAFF
TRBV7-9	TRBD1	.	TRBJ2-7	TGTGCCAGCAGCCCCCCGCCCGGGACAGGGGACCACGAGCAGTACTTC	CASSPPPGTGDHEQYF
TRBV19	TRBD2	.	TRBJ2-3	TGTGCCAGTAGTACATTTAGCGGGGGCACAGATACGCAGTATTTT	CASSTFSGGTDTQYF
TRBV4-1	TRBD1	.	TRBJ1-5	TGCGCCAGCAGCCAAGTAAGCAGGGGGGCAATCCAGCCCCAGCATTTT	CASSQVSRGAIQPQHF
TRBV29-1	.	once	TRBJ2-7	TGCAGCGTTGAAGGAGGTGGGCAGTCTGGCTACAAGCAGTACTTC	CSVEGGGQSGYKQYF
TRBV19	.	few	TRBJ1-3	TGTGCCAGTAGTAACGGAGACACCATATATTTT	CASSNGDTIYF
TRBV29-1	.	many	TRBJ1-3	TGCAGCGTTGAAGATCTTTCCCGACTCGGTGGAAACACCATATATTTT	CSVEDLSRLGGNTIYF
TRBV12-3/TRBV12-4	TRBD2	.	TRBJ2-5	TGTGCCAGCAGTTCCGGGACTAGCGGGAGTTCGGCGAAGACCCAGTACTTC	CASSSGTSGSSAKTQYF
TRBV2	.	many	TRBJ2-3	TGTGCCAGCAGTGAAGCGCTTGGGTACACAGATACGCAGTATTTT	CASSEALGYTDTQYF
TRBV5-1	.	once	TRBJ2-7	TGCGCCAGCAGCTTGTGTCAGTGTACCTACGAGCAGTACTTC	CASSLCQCTYEQYF
TRBV11-2	TRBD1	.	TRBJ2-3	TGTGCCAGCAGACACCGCGACAGGGGGACAGATACGCACTATTTT	CASRHRDRGTDTHYF
TRBV5-4	.	.	TRBJ1-3	TGTGCCAGCACGGGCGGAAACACCATATATTTT	CASTGGNTIYF
TRBV6-2/TRBV6-3	.	many	TRBJ2-1	TGTGCCAGCAGTTACTATGAAGGGACGGCCTACAATGAGCAGTTCTTC	CASSYYEGTAYNEQFF
TRBV6-5	.	many	TRBJ1-5	TGTGCCAGCAGTGGGGGAGACAGTTATAGCAATCAGCCCCAGCATTTT	CASSGGDSYSNQPQHF
TRBV28	.	many	TRBJ2-7	TGTGCCAGCAGTCACAGTGAGGGCCCCTACGAGCAGTACTTC	CASSHSEGPYEQYF
TRBV27	.	.	TRBJ1-5	TGTGCCAGCAGTTTATCCGGGCCCCGGGGAGGGCCCCCGCATTTT	CASSLSGPRGGPPHF
TRBV7-9	TRBD1	.	TRBJ2-1	TGTGCCAGCAGCCCAAAGGACAGGGGGCCATACAATGAGCAGCTCTTC	CASSPKDRGPYNEQLF
TRBV19	.	many	TRBJ1-2	TGTGCCGTAAGGTCGGACGGCTACACCTTC	CAVRSDGYTF
TRBV30	TRBD2	.	TRBJ2-1	TGTGCCTGCCACCCTCTGGCGGGGGGTAATGAGCAGTTCTTC	CACHPLAGGNEQFF
TRBV25-1	.	.	TRBJ2-2	TGTGCCAGCAGAGGACAGCCTCCGAGCATCGGGGAGCTGTTTTTT	CASRGQPPSIGELFF
TRBV6-2/TRBV6-3	TRBD1	.	TRBJ1-4	TGTGCCAGCAGTGGAGCGGGACAGGGCCCAACTAATGAAAAACTGTTTTTT	CASSGAGQGPTNEKLFF
TRBV5-1	.	few	TRBJ2-3	TGCGCCAGCAGCTTGGTTGCGCCCTGGGACACAGATACGCAGTATTTT	CASSLVAPWDTDTQYF
TRBV27	TRBD1	.	TRBJ2-7	TGTGCCAGCAGCAGCACTTCCGGGACAGGGTTTTACGAGCAGTACTTC	CASSSTSGTGFYEQYF
TRBV20-1	.	.	TRBJ2-1	TGCAGTGCCCCTGAGGACAAGAACTACGATGAGCAGTTCTTC	CSAPEDKNYDEQFF